This T cell receptor beta chain came from a study of cytomegalovirus exposure and HLA in healthy donors (dated by TCRdb to about 2017). With respect to the entire study: According to an earlier analysis of 587 of the donors, 150 million to 200 million T cells yielded 117 million unique TCR beta sequences and roughly 280 Gb of sequence data. An early release that covered about 600 HLA-typed donors contained around 330 gigabases of sequencing data and approximately 85 million unique TCR sequences. The genetic ancestry cluster associated with self-reported Caucasian donors included roughly four fifths of the approximately 410 genotyped donors. The aim of the study was to test whether cataloging public T cell receptors could identify signatures of past pathogen exposure. The T cell repertoires of about 700 subjects were profiled by immunosequencing and related to cytomegalovirus serostatus. In addition to the first cohort of 666 subjects, a separate validation cohort of around 110 different subjects was used. To predict cytomegalovirus infection status, the study brought together high-throughput TCR immunosequencing, statistical association of individual TCRs with disease status, and machine learning. In a later analysis, previously published TCR beta repertoires from 500 to 750 donors were re-analyzed and high-resolution HLA genotyping was added so that TCR occurrence patterns could be studied. Rather than using new phenotypic data, the later analysis identified candidate immune exposures from TCR beta sequences and from how often those sequences occurred across donors. To decide whether each TCR beta V gene segment behaved as functional or pseudogenic, an earlier analysis of approximately 590 of the donors relied on high-throughput TCR beta sequencing. Donor age, sex, ethnicity and CMV serostatus were collected together with the repertoire data. A later genetic analysis used genome-wide SNP genotypes for about 55% of the 666 donors, treating that subset as a discovery cohort. Every discovery cohort repertoire had been produced on one sequencing platform. Both class I and class II loci were covered by HLA typing, at four-digit resolution. Typing coverage differed by locus: A, B, C, DRB1 and DQB1 were typed in roughly 620-640 donors, DQA1 in about 510, DPA1 in 600 to 610, and DPB1 in approximately 450. About 5 DR-DQ haplotypes were handled as single units for association and clustering, since linkage in the cohort was strong. Among 398 genotyped donors of the cohort, an average of approximately 230,000 unique TCR beta nucleotide sequences were sequenced per donor, roughly 20% of them non-productive.

The cohort consisted of 666 healthy bone marrow donors. At the time of sampling, all cohort members were nominally healthy, though unrecorded immune exposures were likely present. The donor tested CMV seropositive, placing the donor among the 289 seropositive members of the cohort. A peripheral blood sample was collected from each donor, and TCR beta sequencing was performed on peripheral blood mononuclear cells. The Qiagen DNeasy Blood Extraction Kit was used to extract genomic DNA from the blood cell samples. Here is what the overall study found, with its caveats: Assigning TCR associations to individual alleles was difficult when HLA alleles, especially DR and DQ, strongly co-occurred. For the cohort, immune exposure information was limited to CMV serostatus. A further reported finding was that TCR beta sequences accurately predicted the HLA-A and HLA-B alleles for most subjects in the first cohort. The study listed 170 or so TCR beta chains as associated with cytomegalovirus. Linkage disequilibrium might explain the correlated functional status among segregating V segments, but an unknown experimental factor could not be excluded. The authors suggested that the approach could potentially be generalized to other disease states and immunological phenotypes. According to a later analysis, most CMV-associated TCR beta chains appeared to be HLA-restricted, and the HLA associations seemed to be driven largely by CMV exposure. V-gene and J-gene trimming of TCR beta chains was associated with a missense DCLRE1C variant in a later genetic analysis, and the association was replicated in an independent cohort. Compared with equally common non-associated chains, HLA-associated TCR beta chains in a later analysis were more clonally expanded and had lower generation probabilities. In a later analysis, the rate of TCR association differed among HLA loci, with DRB1 alleles having the most associated TCRs and HLA-C alleles having the fewest. In an earlier analysis of about 550 of the donors, most TCR beta V segments were observed in productive rearrangements about 90% or about 30% of the time, broadly matching IMGT annotations. Some IMGT-functional V segments, including TRBV6-2 and TRBV6-3, could not be distinguished by the 87-base-pair reads and were therefore excluded. Roughly uniform sequencing depth across donors was assumed in presence/absence analyses, although this assumption may not hold. Because HLA typing was unavailable for some donors at each locus, only the typed subset was used in association tests. The sequencing pipeline was judged likely to have produced a cluster of highly shared sequence variants as a technical artifact. In this cohort, only TCR beta chains were sequenced, and detectable features were limited by the absence of alpha or paired-chain data. Most TCR sequences were seen in very few donors, while some public TCRs were found in many individuals. In a later analysis, several top co-occurrence clusters were reported to appear linked to parvovirus B19, influenza, CMV and Epstein-Barr virus. According to a later genetic analysis, donors in an Asian-associated ancestry cluster had fewer N-insertions in productive TCRs than the roughly 660-donor mean. In both the original and validation cohorts, the classifier was reported to diagnose cytomegalovirus status with high specificity and sensitivity. Approximately 18 rarely observed V segments, including chromosome 9 orphons, were excluded from the earlier analysis of several hundred of the donors because counts were too low. In a later analysis, some 18,000 TCR beta sequences were associated with specific HLA alleles at a false discovery rate of 0.05. In vitro tests confirmed that a few of the cytomegalovirus-associated TCR beta chains recognize cytomegalovirus antigens.

A remark on this clone: The antigen it binds to is not known. No quality values exist for individual bases; no much larger clone is one base distant.

CDR1 and CDR2 are read off the germline V gene (reference sequence) as MNHEY and SMNVEV. The CDR3 starts with the cysteine, ends with the phenylalanine, and has 11 residues. The retained sequence is limited to the CDR3, 33 bases, with the frame set at the first base. V is reduced by 5 bases and J by 7 bases, leaving a spacing of 8 bases between them. Library preparation was by the immunoSEQ multiplex PCR assay. The multiplex PCR relied on a mix of 60 forward primers for TCR Vbeta segments and 13 reverse primers for TCR Jbeta segments. Amplification of the CDR3 region of rearranged TCR beta genes was performed with a multiplex PCR assay on genomic DNA. The Illumina HiSeq System was used to sequence the amplified TCR beta libraries as 87-base-pair reads. Under the source paper's analysis protocol: A later analysis tallied around 87 million unique TCR beta chains across the roughly 610 repertoires, and around 10 million of those chains were shared by two or more donors. To remove PCR and sequencing errors, raw reads were error-corrected and collapsed into unique sequences using a nearest-neighbor algorithm that merged closely related sequences. V, D and J gene segments were assigned by aligning CDR3 sequences to IMGT reference sequences. For a sequence to be retained, a match of at least six nucleotides to both a V gene segment and a J gene segment was required. A rearrangement counted as productive if the CDR3 had no stop codons and remained in frame with V and J, and every other rearrangement counted as non-productive. CDR3 was defined according to IMGT convention as the region running from the second conserved V-encoded cysteine to the conserved J-encoded phenylalanine. The earlier analysis of about 610 of the donors excluded any sequence lacking an unambiguous match to a single V gene segment. An earlier analysis of a few hundred of the donors called V segments functional above 56.7% productive rearrangements and segregating when the between-donor standard deviation exceeded 5%. A statistical classification framework was built for diagnosing cytomegalovirus status from the catalog of TCR beta chain sequences. In a later analysis, V and J genes were assigned by comparing TCR nucleotide sequences against IMGT/GENE-DB human TR gene sequences. The TCRdist pipeline was used in a later analysis to assign CDR3 sequences and most-parsimonious VDJ recombination scenarios. A later analysis defined each TCR beta chain by its CDR3 amino acid sequence plus V-gene family, and excluded reads lacking a unique V-gene family. In a later analysis, some 600 highly shared, low-generation-probability nucleotide sequences were removed to address suspected cross-contamination and a sequencing artifact. In a later analysis, a clonal expansion index for each public chain was calculated from normalized within-repertoire ranks of inferred template counts. Generation probabilities in a later analysis came from a VDJ recombination model fitted to out-of-frame rearrangements, and those results were checked against IGoR. A later analysis scored TCR-TCR, TCR-HLA and TCR-CMV co-occurrence with hypergeometric tests, applying a repertoire-size bias correction to TCR pairs. To estimate false discovery rates, a later analysis permuted the HLA or CMV assignments 20 times. In a later analysis, co-occurring TCRs were grouped using DBSCAN, with TCRdist sequence similarity added in when clustering inside HLA-allele-positive subsets. Repertoires with fewer than 30,000 or more than 120,000 public chains were left out of co-occurrence clustering, as were five repertoires with anomalous nucleotide sharing. What TCRdb holds here is the immuneACCESS table cut down to in-frame rearrangements. Part of the clones is not present; checked against another copy, under half of the missing clones reflect an unresolved V gene, and the others are unexplained. V and J calls and clone size are given by that table; D and trimming were obtained from the DNA. This sample lists roughly 200,000 clones; about three quarters were detected once. Approximately 2.1% of the sample is taken by the ten largest.

The specimen sequenced was PBMCs. This TCR came from a young woman in good health and CMV-seropositive. The sequence is built from TRBV27 and TRBJ1-1; confidence is insufficient to name the D gene. The CDR3 here reads CASSRGDEAFF. In nucleotides, the sequence is TGTGCCAGCAGTCGGGGAGATGAAGCTTTCTTT.